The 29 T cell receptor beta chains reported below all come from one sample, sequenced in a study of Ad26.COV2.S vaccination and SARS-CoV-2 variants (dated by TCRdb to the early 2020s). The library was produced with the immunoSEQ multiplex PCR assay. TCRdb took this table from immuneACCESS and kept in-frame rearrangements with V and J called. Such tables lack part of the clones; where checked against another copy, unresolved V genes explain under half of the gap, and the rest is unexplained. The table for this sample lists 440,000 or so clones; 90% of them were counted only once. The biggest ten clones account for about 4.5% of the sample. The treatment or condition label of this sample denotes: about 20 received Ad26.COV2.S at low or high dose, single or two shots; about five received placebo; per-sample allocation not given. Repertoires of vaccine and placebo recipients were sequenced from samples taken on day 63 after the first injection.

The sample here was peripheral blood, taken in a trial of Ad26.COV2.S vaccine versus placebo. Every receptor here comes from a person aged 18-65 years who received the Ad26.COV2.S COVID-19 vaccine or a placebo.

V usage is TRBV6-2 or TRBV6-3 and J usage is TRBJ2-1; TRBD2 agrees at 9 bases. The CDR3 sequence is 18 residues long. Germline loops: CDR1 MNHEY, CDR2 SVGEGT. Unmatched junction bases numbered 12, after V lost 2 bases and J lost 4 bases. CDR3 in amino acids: CASSYRPATSGLYNEQFF. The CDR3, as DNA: TGTGCCAGCAGTTACCGGCCCGCTACTAGCGGGCTTTACAATGAGCAGTTCTTC.

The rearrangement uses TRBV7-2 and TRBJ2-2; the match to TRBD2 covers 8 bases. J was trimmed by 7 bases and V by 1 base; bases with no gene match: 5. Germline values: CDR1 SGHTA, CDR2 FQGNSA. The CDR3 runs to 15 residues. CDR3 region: CASSLDGRGNGELFF. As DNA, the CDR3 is TGTGCCAGCAGCTTAGACGGGAGGGGTAACGGGGAGCTGTTTTTT.

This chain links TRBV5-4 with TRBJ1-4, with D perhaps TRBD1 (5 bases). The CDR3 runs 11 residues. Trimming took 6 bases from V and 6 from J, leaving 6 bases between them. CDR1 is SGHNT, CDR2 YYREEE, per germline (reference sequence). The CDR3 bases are TGTGCCAGCATAGGGGATGAAAAACTGTTTTTT. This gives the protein CASIGDEKLFF.

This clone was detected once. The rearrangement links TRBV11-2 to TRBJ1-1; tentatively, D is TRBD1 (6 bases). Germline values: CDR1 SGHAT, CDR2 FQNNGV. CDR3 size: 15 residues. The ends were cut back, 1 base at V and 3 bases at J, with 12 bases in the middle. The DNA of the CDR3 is TGTGCCAGCAGCTTAGCGAAGACAGGCTACACTGAAGCTTTCTTT. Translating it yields CASSLAKTGYTEAFF.

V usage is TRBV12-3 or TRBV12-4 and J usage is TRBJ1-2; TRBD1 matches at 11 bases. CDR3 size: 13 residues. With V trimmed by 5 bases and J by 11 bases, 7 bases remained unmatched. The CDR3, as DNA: TGTGCCAGCAGTCCCGGACAGGGGGCCCATTACACCTTC. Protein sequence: CASSPGQGAHYTF.

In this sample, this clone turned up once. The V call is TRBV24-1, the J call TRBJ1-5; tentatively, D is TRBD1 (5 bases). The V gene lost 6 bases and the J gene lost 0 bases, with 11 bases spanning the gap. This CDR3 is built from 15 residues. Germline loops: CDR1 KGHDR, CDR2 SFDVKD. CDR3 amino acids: CATSPQGFSNQPQHF. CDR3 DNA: TGTGCCACCAGTCCCCAGGGCTTTAGCAATCAGCCCCAGCATTTT.

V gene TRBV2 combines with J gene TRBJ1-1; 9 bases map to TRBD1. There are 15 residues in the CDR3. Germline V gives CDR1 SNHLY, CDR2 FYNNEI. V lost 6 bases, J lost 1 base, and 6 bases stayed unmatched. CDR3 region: CASSQQGARNTEAFF. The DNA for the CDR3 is TGTGCCAGCAGCCAACAGGGGGCGCGGAACACTGAAGCTTTCTTT.

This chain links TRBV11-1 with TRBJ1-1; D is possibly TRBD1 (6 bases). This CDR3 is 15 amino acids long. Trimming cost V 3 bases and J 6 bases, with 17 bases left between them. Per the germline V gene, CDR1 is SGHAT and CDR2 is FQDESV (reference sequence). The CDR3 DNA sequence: TGTGCCAGCAGCTTTCTATGGGGGGCTCGGGCTGAAGCTTTCTTT. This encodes CASSFLWGARAEAFF.

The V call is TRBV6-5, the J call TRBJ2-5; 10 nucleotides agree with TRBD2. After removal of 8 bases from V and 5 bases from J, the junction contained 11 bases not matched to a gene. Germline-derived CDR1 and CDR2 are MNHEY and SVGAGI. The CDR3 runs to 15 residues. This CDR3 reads CASQTSGIPRETQYF. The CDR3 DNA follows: TGTGCCAGCCAAACTAGCGGGATTCCCCGTGAGACCCAGTACTTC.

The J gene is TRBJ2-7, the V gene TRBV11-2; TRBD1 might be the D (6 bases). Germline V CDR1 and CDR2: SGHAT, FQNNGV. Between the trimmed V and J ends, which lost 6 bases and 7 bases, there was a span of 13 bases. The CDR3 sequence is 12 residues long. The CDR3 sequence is CASRSTGLEQYF. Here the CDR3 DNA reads TGTGCCAGCAGGTCCACAGGGTTGGAGCAGTACTTC.

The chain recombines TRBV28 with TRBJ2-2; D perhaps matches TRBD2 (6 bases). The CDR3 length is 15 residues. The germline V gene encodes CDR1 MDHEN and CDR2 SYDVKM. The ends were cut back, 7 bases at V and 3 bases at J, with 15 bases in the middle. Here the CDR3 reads CASTSGPGDTGELFF. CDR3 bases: TGTGCCAGCACGTCGGGACCGGGGGACACCGGGGAGCTGTTTTTT.

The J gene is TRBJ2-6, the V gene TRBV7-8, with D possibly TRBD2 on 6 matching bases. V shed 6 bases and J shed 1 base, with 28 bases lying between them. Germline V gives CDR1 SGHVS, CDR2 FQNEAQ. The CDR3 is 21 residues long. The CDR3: CASRRQWRKLAAPSGANVLTF. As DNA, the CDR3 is TGTGCCAGCAGGCGGCAGTGGCGCAAACTAGCTGCCCCGTCTGGGGCCAACGTCCTGACTTTC.

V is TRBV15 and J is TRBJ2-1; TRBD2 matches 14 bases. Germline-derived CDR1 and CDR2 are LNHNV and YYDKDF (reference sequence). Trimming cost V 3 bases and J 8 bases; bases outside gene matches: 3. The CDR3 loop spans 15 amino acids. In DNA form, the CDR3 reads TGTGCCACCAGCAGCGGACTAGCGGGAGGCCATGAGCAGTTCTTC. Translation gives CATSSGLAGGHEQFF.

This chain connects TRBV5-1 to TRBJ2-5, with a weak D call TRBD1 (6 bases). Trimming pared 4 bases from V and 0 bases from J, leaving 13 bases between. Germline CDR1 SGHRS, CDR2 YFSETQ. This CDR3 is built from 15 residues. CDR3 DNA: TGCGCCAGCAGCGATCCACAGGGTCACCAAGAGACCCAGTACTTC. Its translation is CASSDPQGHQETQYF.

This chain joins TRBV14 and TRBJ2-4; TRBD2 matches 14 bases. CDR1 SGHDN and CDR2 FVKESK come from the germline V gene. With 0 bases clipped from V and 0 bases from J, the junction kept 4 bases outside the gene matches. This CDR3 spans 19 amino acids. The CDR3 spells CASSQDGTSGRPAKNIQYF. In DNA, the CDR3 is TGTGCCAGCAGCCAAGATGGGACTAGCGGGAGACCAGCCAAAAACATTCAGTACTTC. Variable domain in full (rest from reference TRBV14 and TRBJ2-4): EAGVTQFPSHSVIEKGQTVTLRCDPISGHDNLYWYRRVMGKEIKFLLHFVKESKQDESGMPNNRFLAERTGGTYSTLKVQPAELEDSGVYFCASSQDGTSGRPAKNIQYFGAGTRLSVL.

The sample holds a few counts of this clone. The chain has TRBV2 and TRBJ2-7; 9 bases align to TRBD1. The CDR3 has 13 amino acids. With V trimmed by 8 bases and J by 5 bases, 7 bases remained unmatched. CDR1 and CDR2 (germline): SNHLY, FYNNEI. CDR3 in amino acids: CASWTGERDEQYF. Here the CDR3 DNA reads TGTGCCAGCTGGACAGGGGAGAGGGACGAGCAGTACTTC.

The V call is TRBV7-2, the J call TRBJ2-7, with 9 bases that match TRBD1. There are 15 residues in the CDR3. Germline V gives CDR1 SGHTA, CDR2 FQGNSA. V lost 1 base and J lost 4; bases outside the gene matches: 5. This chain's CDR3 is CASSLDRDRVYEQYF. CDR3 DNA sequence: TGTGCCAGCAGCTTAGACCGGGACAGGGTGTACGAGCAGTACTTC.

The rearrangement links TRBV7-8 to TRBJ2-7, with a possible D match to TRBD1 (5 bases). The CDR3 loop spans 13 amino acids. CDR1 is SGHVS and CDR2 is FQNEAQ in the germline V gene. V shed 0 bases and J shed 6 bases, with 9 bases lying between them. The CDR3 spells CASSLAQGLEQYF. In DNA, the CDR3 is TGTGCCAGCAGCTTAGCTCAGGGTCTCGAGCAGTACTTC.

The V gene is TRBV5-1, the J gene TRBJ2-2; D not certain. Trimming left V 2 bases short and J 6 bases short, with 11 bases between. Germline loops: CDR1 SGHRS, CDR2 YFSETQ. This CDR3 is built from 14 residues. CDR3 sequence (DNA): TGCGCCAGCAGCTTAGTTTTAGTTCCCGGGGAGCTGTTTTTT. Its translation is CASSLVLVPGELFF.

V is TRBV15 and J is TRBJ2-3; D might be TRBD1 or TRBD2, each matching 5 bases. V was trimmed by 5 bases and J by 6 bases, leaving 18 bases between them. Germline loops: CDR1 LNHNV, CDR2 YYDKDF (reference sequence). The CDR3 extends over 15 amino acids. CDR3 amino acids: CATSQEGLGHDTQYF. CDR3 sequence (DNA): TGTGCCACCAGCCAAGAGGGGCTAGGACACGATACGCAGTATTTT.

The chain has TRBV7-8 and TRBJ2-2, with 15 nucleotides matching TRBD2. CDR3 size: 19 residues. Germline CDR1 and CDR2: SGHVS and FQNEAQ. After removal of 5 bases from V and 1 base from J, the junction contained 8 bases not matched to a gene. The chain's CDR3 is CASSRHGLAGGVNTGELFF. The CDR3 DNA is TGTGCCAGCAGCCGCCATGGACTAGCGGGAGGGGTGAACACCGGGGAGCTGTTTTTT.

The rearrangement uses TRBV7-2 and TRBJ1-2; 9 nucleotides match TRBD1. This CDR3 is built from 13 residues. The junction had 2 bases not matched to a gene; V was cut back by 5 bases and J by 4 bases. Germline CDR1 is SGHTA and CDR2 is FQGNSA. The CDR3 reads CASSADRGYGYTF. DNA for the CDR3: TGTGCCAGCAGCGCGGACAGGGGCTATGGCTACACCTTC.

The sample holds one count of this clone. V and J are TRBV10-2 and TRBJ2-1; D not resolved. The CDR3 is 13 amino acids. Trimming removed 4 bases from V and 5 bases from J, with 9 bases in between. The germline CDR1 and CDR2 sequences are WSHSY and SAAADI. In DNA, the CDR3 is TGCGCCAGCAGTGGCCACCTGGACAATGAGCAGTTCTTC. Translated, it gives CASSGHLDNEQFF.

DNA for the CDR3: TGCGCCAGCAGCTTGAGCGCGGGAGAATCCTACGAGCAGTACTTC. It specifies CASSLSAGESYEQYF. This chain links TRBV5-1 with TRBJ2-7; 7 positions agree with TRBD2. J was trimmed by 1 base and V by 1 base; bases with no gene match: 5. From germline, CDR1 is SGHRS and CDR2 YFSETQ. The CDR3 has 15 amino acids.

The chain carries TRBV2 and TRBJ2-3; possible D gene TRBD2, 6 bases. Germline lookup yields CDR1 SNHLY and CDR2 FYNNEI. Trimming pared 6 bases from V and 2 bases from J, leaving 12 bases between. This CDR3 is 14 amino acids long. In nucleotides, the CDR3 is TGTGCCAGCAGGCCCGGGAGCTACACAGATACGCAGTATTTT. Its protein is CASRPGSYTDTQYF.

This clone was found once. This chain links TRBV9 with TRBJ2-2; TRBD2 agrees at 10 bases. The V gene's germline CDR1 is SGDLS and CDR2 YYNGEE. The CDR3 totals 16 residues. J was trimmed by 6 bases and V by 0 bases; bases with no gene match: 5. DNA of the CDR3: TGTGCCAGCAGCGTAGTTCCTAGCGGGAGTCCCGGGGAGCTGTTTTTT. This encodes CASSVVPSGSPGELFF.

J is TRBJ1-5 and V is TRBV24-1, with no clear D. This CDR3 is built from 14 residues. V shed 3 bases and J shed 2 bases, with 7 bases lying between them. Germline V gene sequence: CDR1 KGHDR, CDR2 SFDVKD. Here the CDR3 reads CATSDRSRNQPQHF. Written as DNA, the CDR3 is TGTGCCACCAGTGATAGGAGCCGCAATCAGCCCCAGCATTTT.

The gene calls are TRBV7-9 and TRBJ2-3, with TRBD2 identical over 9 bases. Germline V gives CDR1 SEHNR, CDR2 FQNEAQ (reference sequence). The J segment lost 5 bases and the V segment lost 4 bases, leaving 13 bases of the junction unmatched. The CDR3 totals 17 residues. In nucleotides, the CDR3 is TGTGCCAGCAGCTCGAGTAGCGGGAGTTGGTGGGTAGATACGCAGTATTTT. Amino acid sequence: CASSSSSGSWWVDTQYF.

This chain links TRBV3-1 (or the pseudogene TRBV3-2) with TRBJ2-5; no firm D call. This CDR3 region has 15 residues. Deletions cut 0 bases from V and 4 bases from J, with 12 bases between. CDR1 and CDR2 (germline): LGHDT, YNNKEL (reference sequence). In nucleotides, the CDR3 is TGTGCCAGCAGCCAAGAGTCGACGGTTTTAGAGACCCAGTACTTC. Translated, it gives CASSQESTVLETQYF.